This entry lists 25 T cell receptor beta chains sequenced from one sample in a study of T cells in women clearing cervical HPV infection. Data came from immunoSEQ multiplex PCR; TCRdb stores just in-frame clones and leaves some out. In all, the sample yields roughly 30,000 clones. Sequencing was performed on blood buffy coat. The receptors were gathered from a woman aged 18 to 69 with a cervical HPV16 infection that either progressed to CIN3+ or cleared (not recorded which).

Worth noting for this clone: The read falls 3 residues short of the CDR3 end, and the missing part is taken from the germline J gene. The chain has TRBV19 and TRBJ1-2; possible D gene TRBD1, 6 bases. The CDR3 contains 15 residues. V was clipped by 7 bases and J by 5 bases, with 20 bases between them. The V gene's germline CDR1 is LNHDA and CDR2 SQIVND (reference sequence). The CDR3 DNA, read in part, is TGTGCCAGTAATGCCCGAGGCGGGGGCGGATATGGC. Translating it yields CASNARGGGGYG. The whole CDR3 is CASNARGGGGYGYTF.

Points on this clone: The sequence runs out 3 residues before the end of the CDR3; the remainder is reconstructed from the germline J gene. The chain employs TRBV30 and TRBJ2-2; 11 bases align to TRBD2. The V gene end was trimmed by 4 bases and the J gene end by 5 bases; junction bases not matched to a gene: 6. Germline lookup yields CDR1 GTSNPN and CDR2 SVGIG (reference sequence). This CDR3 contains 15 residues. CDR3 region: CAWNSGRAGTGELFF. The sequenced part of the CDR3 DNA is TGTGCCTGGAATAGCGGGAGGGCCGGGACCGGGGAG.

Regarding this clone: The read terminates 3 residues before the CDR3 end, so the remaining end is supplied by the germline J gene. The chain carries TRBV29-1 and TRBJ2-7; 8 nucleotides align to TRBD1. The V segment lost 6 bases and the J segment 0 bases; nucleotides outside the gene matches: 10. CDR1 SQVTM and CDR2 ANQGSEA come from the germline V gene. The CDR3 length is 15 residues. CDR3 sequence reads: CSVRRQGTSSYEQYF. Incomplete CDR3 DNA: TGCAGCGTGCGTCGACAGGGGACGTCCTCCTACGAG.

As regards this clone: The CDR3 end falls 3 residues outside the read, so it is completed with the germline J gene. This chain uses TRBV19 with TRBJ1-3; 9 nucleotides agree with TRBD1. J gave up 2 bases and V 9 bases, and 11 bases lay outside the gene matches. Germline V gene lookup returns CDR1 LNHDA and CDR2 SQIVND (reference sequence). The CDR3 has 16 residues. The CDR3 spells CASSPGTGITGNTIYF. Incomplete CDR3 DNA: TGTGCCAGCAGTCCCGGGACAGGGATCACTGGAAACACC.

Concerning this clone itself: The read finishes 3 residues shy of the CDR3 end, and the germline J gene is used to complete it. J is TRBJ2-3 and V is TRBV4-2; TRBD2 matches at 12 bases. V was pared by 0 bases and J by 7 bases, with 20 bases of the junction left unmatched. The germline CDR1 and CDR2 sequences are LGHNA and YNFKEQ. This CDR3 spans 21 amino acids. The part of the CDR3 DNA that was read is TGTGCCAGCAGCCAAGAATTGTTGTCTAGCGGGAGGGCCGTTTTAGGAAATACG. Amino acids: CASSQELLSSGRAVLGNT. The full CDR3 reads CASSQELLSSGRAVLGNTQYF.

In the case of this clone: The read falls 3 residues short of the CDR3 end, and the missing part is taken from the germline J gene. The sample contains more than one DNA sequence encoding this CDR3. V usage is TRBV2 and J usage is TRBJ2-2; 8 bases are shared with TRBD2. J gave up 7 bases and V 6 bases, and 4 bases lay outside the gene matches. This CDR3 contains 13 residues. The germline CDR1 and CDR2 sequences are SNHLY and FYNNEI. The part of the CDR3 DNA that was read is TGTGCCAGCAGACTACTAGCGGTCGGGGAG. It specifies CASRLLAVGE. The full-length CDR3 reads as CASRLLAVGELFF. The full variable domain, completed using reference TRBV2 and TRBJ2-2, is EPEVTQTPSHQVTQMGQEVILRCVPISNHLYFYWYRQILGQKVEFLVSFYNNEISEKSEIFDDQFSVERPDGSNFTLKIRSTKLEDSAMYFCASRLLAVGELFFGEGSRLTVL.

A word on this clone: Read sequence stops 3 residues before the CDR3 end, and the germline J gene provides the missing end. The chain combines TRBV2 with TRBJ1-3; D remains unclear. The CDR3 is made up of 14 amino acids. V was trimmed by 5 bases and J by 0 bases, leaving 8 bases between them. In germline, CDR1 is SNHLY, CDR2 FYNNEI. This CDR3 is CASSTQISGNTIYF. The CDR3 DNA, read in part, is TGTGCCAGCAGTACTCAAATCTCTGGAAACACC.

For this clone: The CDR3 end lies 3 residues beyond the end of the read and is filled in from the germline J gene. V gene TRBV20-1 combines with J gene TRBJ1-1; 7 bases agree with TRBD1. Germline V gene sequence: CDR1 DFQATT, CDR2 SNEGSKA (reference sequence). The length of the CDR3 is 15 residues. Trimming cost V 5 bases and J 0 bases; bases outside gene matches: 9. Partial CDR3 DNA: TGCAGTGCTCCATCTCGACAGGGAATGAACACTGAA. Protein product: CSAPSRQGMNTE. The entire CDR3 protein reads CSAPSRQGMNTEAFF.

This chain's CDR3 is CASSEGVAGQETQYF. The CDR3 bases that were read are TGTGCCAGCAGTGAAGGCGTGGCGGGGCAAGAGACC. The chain has TRBV2 and TRBJ2-5; tentatively, D is TRBD2 (6 bases). The read terminates 3 residues before the CDR3 end, so the remaining end is supplied by the germline J gene. Trimming cost V 1 base and J 2 bases, with 11 bases left between them. Germline V gives CDR1 SNHLY, CDR2 FYNNEI. CDR3 length: 15 amino acids. Based on the CDR3 plus reference TRBV2 and TRBJ2-5, the full variable domain is EPEVTQTPSHQVTQMGQEVILRCVPISNHLYFYWYRQILGQKVEFLVSFYNNEISEKSEIFDDQFSVERPDGSNFTLKIRSTKLEDSAMYFCASSEGVAGQETQYFGPGTRLLVL.

CDR3 bases read: TGTGCCAGCTCACCCGACCCACTAGCGAGAACGTTCACCTACGAG. Encoded protein: CASSPDPLARTFTYE. The full CDR3 protein reads CASSPDPLARTFTYEQYF. The chain links TRBV18 to TRBJ2-7; 7 positions match TRBD2. The CDR3 is cut off 3 residues early in the read; its end comes from the germline J gene. The CDR3 sequence is 18 residues long. V lost 3 bases, J lost 2 bases, and 16 bases stayed unmatched. Germline V gene sequence: CDR1 KGHSH, CDR2 LQKENI.

Note on this clone: The sequence runs out 3 residues before the end of the CDR3; the remainder is reconstructed from the germline J gene. The V and J genes are TRBV4-1 and TRBJ2-4; perhaps TRBD1 as D (5 bases). The CDR3 covers 15 residues. Germline CDR1 and CDR2: MGHRA and YSYEKL. The V and J ends lost 4 bases and 4 bases respectively, with 14 bases between them. The CDR3 bases that were read are TGCGCCAGCAGCCCTCAGGGAACGAGAAAAAACATT. Its protein product is CASSPQGTRKNI. The complete CDR3 reads CASSPQGTRKNIQYF.

Details on this clone: The read stops 3 residues short of the end of the CDR3; the missing end is completed from the germline J gene. V and J are TRBV30 and TRBJ1-2; 7 bases are a match to TRBD1. CDR1 GTSNPN and CDR2 SVGIG come from the germline V gene (reference sequence). The CDR3 loop spans 16 amino acids. The CDR3 reads CAWSAGSGGGEDDYTF. The covered CDR3 bases are TGTGCCTGGAGTGCGGGTAGCGGAGGGGGCGAGGATGAC.

In the case of this clone: The CDR3 end falls 3 residues outside the read, so it is completed with the germline J gene. The chain combines TRBV7-2 with TRBJ1-2; possible D gene TRBD1, 5 bases. This CDR3 is 15 amino acids long. Germline V lookup: CDR1 SGHTA, CDR2 FQGNSA. The sequenced part of the CDR3 DNA is TGTGCCAGCAGCAGCTCCGGGACTAGCGGCTACGAC. Translating gives CASSSSGTSGYD. The entire CDR3 sequence reads CASSSSGTSGYDYTF.

Notes on this clone: The CDR3 is cut off 3 residues early in the read; its end comes from the germline J gene. The V and J genes are TRBV19 and TRBJ2-4, with TRBD2 identical over 8 bases. This CDR3 region has 12 residues. Germline V gene lookup returns CDR1 LNHDA and CDR2 SQIVND (reference sequence). This CDR3 is CASSILAGGQYF. The part of the CDR3 DNA that was read is TGTGCCAGTAGTATACTCGCGGGAGGT.

Notes on this clone: The DNA ends 3 residues before the CDR3 does, and the rest of the CDR3 is filled in from the germline J gene. This sequence joins TRBV18 and TRBJ2-1; TRBD1 matches at 11 bases. The V gene's germline CDR1 is KGHSH and CDR2 LQKENI. V lost 3 bases, J lost 3 bases, and 1 base stayed unmatched. The CDR3 spans 15 residues. The sequenced CDR3 bases are TGTGCCAGCTCACCGGGACAGGGGGTCTACAATGAG. Translation gives CASSPGQGVYNE. Given in full, the CDR3 is CASSPGQGVYNEQFF.

With respect to this clone: Read data end 3 residues before the CDR3 end; the end is taken from the germline J gene. The chain combines TRBV29-1 with TRBJ1-6, with unresolved D. CDR1 and CDR2 from the germline V gene are SQVTM and ANQGSEA. V lost 5 bases, J lost 6 bases, and 11 bases lay in between. The CDR3 sequence is 13 residues long. The CDR3 spells CSVSQEINSPLHF. The CDR3 DNA, read in part, is TGCAGCGTTTCTCAGGAAATTAATTCACCC. Full variable domain (rest looked up from reference TRBV29-1 and TRBJ1-6): SAVISQKPSRDICQRGTSLTIQCQVDSQVTMMFWYRQQPGQSLTLIATANQGSEATYESGFVIDKFPISRPNLTFSTLTVSNMSPEDSSIYLCSVSQEINSPLHFGNGTRLTVT.

As for this clone: One junction end disagrees with the germline gene, perhaps due to a read error. The CDR3 sequence is CASNLDGEKGQPQYF. The CDR3 DNA, read in part, is TGTGCCAGCAACTTAGATGGGGAAAAGGGGCAGCCG. V is TRBV7-3 and J is TRBJ2-3; a weak D match, TRBD1 (5 bases). The read ends 3 residues before the CDR3 terminus; that terminus is restored from the germline J gene. The CDR3 consists of 15 residues. From germline, CDR1 is SGHTA and CDR2 FQGTGA.

As concerns this clone: The missing CDR3 end, 3 residues past where the read stops, is filled in from the germline J gene. The J gene is TRBJ2-1, the V gene TRBV20-1, with TRBD2 identical over 11 bases. There are 17 residues in the CDR3. Losses at the gene ends were 2 bases for V and 9 bases for J; bases not matched to a gene: 15. Germline loops: CDR1 DFQATT, CDR2 SNEGSKA (reference sequence). The sequenced part of the CDR3 DNA is TGCAGTGCTAGACCTATAGCGGGAGGGGGTATAGGTAGTGAG. Residues: CSARPIAGGGIGSE. The whole CDR3 sequence is CSARPIAGGGIGSEQFF.

About this clone: The sequence runs out 3 residues before the end of the CDR3; the remainder is reconstructed from the germline J gene. V is TRBV20-1 and J is TRBJ1-2, with D possibly being TRBD1 (5 bases). There are 12 residues in the CDR3. With 0 bases removed from V and 6 bases from J, the gap between germline ends came to 8 bases. Germline V lookup: CDR1 DFQATT, CDR2 SNEGSKA (reference sequence). Here the CDR3 reads CSAREGGDGYTF. The covered CDR3 bases are TGCAGTGCTAGAGAGGGGGGGGATGGC.

A word on this clone: The read finishes 3 residues shy of the CDR3 end, and the germline J gene is used to complete it. The rearrangement uses TRBV19 and TRBJ2-1, with TRBD2 as a possible D gene (6 bases). Germline CDR1 is LNHDA and CDR2 is SQIVND (reference sequence). Deletions cut 3 bases from V and 7 bases from J, with 16 bases between. There are 15 residues in the CDR3. CDR3 bases read: TGTGCCAGTAGTATTTTAGCGGTACCGGAGAATGAG. Protein sequence: CASSILAVPENE. The full CDR3 protein reads CASSILAVPENEQFF.

With respect to this clone: The read stops 3 residues short of the end of the CDR3; the missing end is completed from the germline J gene. The V gene is TRBV29-1, the J gene TRBJ2-5; perhaps TRBD1 as D (6 bases). Germline loops: CDR1 SQVTM, CDR2 ANQGSEA. This CDR3 has 13 residues. V was shortened by 4 bases and J by 2 bases, with 11 bases between the two germline ends. The CDR3 sequence is CSVGQATQETQYF. CDR3 bases read: TGCAGCGTTGGACAGGCGACTCAAGAGACC.

Regarding this clone: The CDR3 is cut off 3 residues early in the read; its end comes from the germline J gene. This sequence joins TRBV25-1 and TRBJ2-3; TRBD1 or TRBD2 may be the D gene (5 bases each). The CDR3 is 17 residues long. Germline V gives CDR1 MGHDK, CDR2 SYGVNS. V was pared by 2 bases and J by 2 bases, with 17 bases between. CDR3 bases read: TGTGCCAGCAGTGAAACTGATGCCCGAGGGGCCACAGATACG. Protein: CASSETDARGATDT. The full CDR3 reads CASSETDARGATDTQYF.

As concerns this clone: The read finishes 3 residues shy of the CDR3 end, and the germline J gene is used to complete it. The chain combines TRBV18 with TRBJ2-5; D gene unclear. Trimming pared 3 bases from V and 3 bases from J, leaving 2 bases between. The CDR3 spans 11 residues. The germline V gene encodes CDR1 KGHSH and CDR2 LQKENI. The CDR3 DNA, read in part, is TGTGCCAGCTCACCTAAAGAGACC. Protein product: CASSPKET. The CDR3 in full is CASSPKETQYF.

As for this clone: With the read ending 3 residues before the CDR3 end, the germline J gene is used to fill in that end. The chain links TRBV14 to TRBJ2-1; a weak D match, TRBD1 (6 bases). This CDR3 contains 17 residues. The V gene's germline CDR1 is SGHDN and CDR2 FVKESK. Deletions cut 0 bases from V and 4 bases from J, with 16 bases between. The sequenced CDR3 bases are TGTGCCAGCAGCCAAGATTGGGGGCTCGATATTTACAATGAG. Protein: CASSQDWGLDIYNE. From start to end, the CDR3 is CASSQDWGLDIYNEQFF. Filled out from reference TRBV14 and TRBJ2-1, the complete variable domain reads EAGVTQFPSHSVIEKGQTVTLRCDPISGHDNLYWYRRVMGKEIKFLLHFVKESKQDESGMPNNRFLAERTGGTYSTLKVQPAELEDSGVYFCASSQDWGLDIYNEQFFGPGTRLTVL.

Comments on this clone: The read falls 3 residues short of the CDR3 end, and the missing part is taken from the germline J gene. This sequence joins TRBV7-2 and TRBJ1-2, with D unclear. Per the germline V gene, CDR1 is SGHTA and CDR2 is FQGNSA. This CDR3 comprises 15 residues. V lost 5 bases and J 3 bases, leaving 16 bases between the germline ends. CDR3 sequence reads: CASSHVTTRYYGYTF. The CDR3 DNA, read in part, is TGTGCCAGCAGCCACGTCACCACCAGGTACTATGGC.